A selection of T cell receptor beta chains follows, all from one sample in a study of PD-1 blockade in classical Hodgkin lymphoma. The data were produced by immunoSEQ multiplex PCR, yet TCRdb's version contains in-frame clones alone and is incomplete. The table includes about 28,000 clones, about 89% detected once. Sequencing was done on a sample of peripheral blood mononuclear cells (PBMCs). Receptor source: a human donor with classical Hodgkin lymphoma. The conserved cysteine and the conserved F or W are not part of the CDR3 here. A D gene is named only where the DNA matches it firmly.

j_gene: TRBJ1-1
v_gene: TRBV28
d_gene: TRBD1
len: 13
CDR3aa: ASSSSGTGGTEAF

j_gene: TRBJ2-4
v_gene: TRBV6-5
d_gene: TRBD2
len: 12
CDR3aa: ASRPPGLENIQY

j_gene: TRBJ2-1
v_gene: TRBV28
d_gene: TRBD1
len: 14
CDR3aa: ASSLRQGNTYNEQF

j_gene: TRBJ1-1
v_gene: TRBV28
d_gene: NA
len: 11
CDR3aa: ASSPGDGFEAF

j_gene: TRBJ1-2
v_gene: TRBV7-2
d_gene: NA
len: 13
CDR3aa: ASSLEFGANYGYT

j_gene: TRBJ2-1
v_gene: TRBV5-1
d_gene: TRBD2
len: 15
CDR3aa: ASSLRPAGGKKNEQF

j_gene: TRBJ2-1
v_gene: TRBV7-2
d_gene: NA
len: 15
CDR3aa: ASRPGRGLSSIQKQF

j_gene: TRBJ2-1
v_gene: TRBV5-1
d_gene: NA
len: 12
CDR3aa: ASRPGTSYNEQF

j_gene: TRBJ2-3
v_gene: TRBV7-2
d_gene: NA
len: 13
CDR3aa: ASSLRGDSTDTQY

j_gene: TRBJ2-6
v_gene: TRBV2
d_gene: NA
len: 12
CDR3aa: ASSEPGGANVLT